This T cell receptor beta chain was found in a study of blood T cell repertoires in COVID-19. In this sample, this clone turned up once. This table comes from immunoSEQ multiplex PCR, and its TCRdb copy is limited to in-frame clones, with some not included. This sample has around 290,000 clones, with 88% found just once. Specimen: PBMCs or T cells enriched from blood (not recorded which). The origin of this receptor is a woman aged 25 to 45 who had recovered from COVID-19.

CDR3 coding DNA: TGTGCCAGCAGCGCCCCATCAGGGGTACGGCGTTCACCCCTCCACTTT. It encodes CASSAPSGVRRSPLHF. This chain connects TRBV13 to TRBJ1-6; weak D call: TRBD1 (6 bases). The germline CDR1 and CDR2 sequences are PRHDT and FYEKMQ (reference sequence). V shed 5 bases and J shed 9 bases, with 20 bases lying between them. CDR3 length: 16 amino acids.